Each of the 31 T cell receptor beta chains below was sequenced from the same sample in a study of T cell changes during pregnancy in multiple sclerosis. Produced via immunoSEQ multiplex PCR; TCRdb's table is partial and in-frame only. The sample yields tens of thousands of clones, more than 85% seen once. The input for sequencing was CD8+ T cells from peripheral blood mononuclear cells, taken in the first trimester of pregnancy. The source of these receptors is a female donor with multiple sclerosis, enrolled in a pregnancy study.

The chain is built from TRBV7-6 and TRBJ2-1; no reliable D call. The CDR3 contains 13 residues. Germline V gene data show CDR1 as SGHVS and CDR2 as FNYEAQ. The V end was cut by 0 bases, the J end by 4 bases, with 4 bases between. The DNA for the CDR3 is TGTGCCAGCAGCTTAGCCCCTTACAATGAGCAGTTCTTC. Its translation is CASSLAPYNEQFF.

The chain couples TRBV13 to TRBJ1-2; D may be TRBD1 (6 bases). V was shortened by 4 bases and J by 8 bases, with 14 bases between the two germline ends. The germline CDR1 and CDR2 sequences are PRHDT and FYEKMQ (reference sequence). The CDR3 is 13 amino acids. CDR3 region: CASSSGQQGGYTF. Here the CDR3 DNA reads TGTGCCAGCAGCTCCGGACAGCAGGGCGGCTACACCTTC.

The gene calls are TRBV5-1 and TRBJ2-3; 11 nucleotides agree with TRBD2. Per the germline V gene, CDR1 is SGHRS and CDR2 is YFSETQ. Germline trimming cut 1 base from V and 5 bases from J; bases unmatched to any gene: 6. The length of the CDR3 is 16 residues. The CDR3 bases are TGCGCCAGCAGCTTGAAACTAGCGGGGGTGGTAGATACGCAGTATTTT. As protein: CASSLKLAGVVDTQYF.

The genes are TRBV7-9 and TRBJ1-2; D is possibly TRBD1 (5 bases). Germline CDR1 is SEHNR and CDR2 is FQNEAQ (reference sequence). The V and J ends lost 6 bases and 4 bases respectively, with 12 bases between them. CDR3 length: 13 residues. The DNA for the CDR3 is TGTGCCAGCAGACTTGACAGCTCCTATGGCTACACCTTC. Protein: CASRLDSSYGYTF.

J is TRBJ2-3 and V is TRBV9; 8 bases match TRBD1. CDR1 and CDR2 from the germline V gene are SGDLS and YYNGEE. V was pared by 0 bases and J by 4 bases, with 4 bases of the junction left unmatched. This CDR3 has 15 residues. The CDR3 nucleotides are TGTGCCAGCAGCGTAGGGACAGGGTCGGCAGATACGCAGTATTTT. Translating it yields CASSVGTGSADTQYF.

The gene calls are TRBV29-1 and TRBJ2-7; tentatively, D is TRBD1 (6 bases). Germline-derived CDR1 and CDR2 are SQVTM and ANQGSEA. Trimming cost V 0 bases and J 3 bases, with 12 bases left between them. The CDR3 has 14 amino acids. DNA of the CDR3: TGCAGCGTTGAAGAGGTAGGGACACGCTACGAGCAGTACTTC. It codes for CSVEEVGTRYEQYF.

The chain links TRBV6-1 to TRBJ2-7, with unresolved D. The CDR3 extends over 14 amino acids. The ends were cut back, 0 bases at V and 3 bases at J, with 9 bases in the middle. CDR1 MNHNS and CDR2 SASEGT come from the germline V gene. The CDR3 loop reads CASSEATRRYEQYF. Written as DNA, the CDR3 is TGTGCCAGCAGTGAAGCCACGCGCCGCTACGAGCAGTACTTC.

The V and J genes are TRBV2 and TRBJ2-2; TRBD2 is a possible D gene (6 bases). The CDR3 is 14 residues long. The V end lost 1 base, the J end lost 7 bases, and 10 bases lay between the germline ends. Looked up from germline, CDR1 is SNHLY and CDR2 is FYNNEI. As DNA, the CDR3 is TGTGCCAGCAGTGAAGGGAGGGCGGGCGGGGAGCTGTTTTTT. The encoded protein is CASSEGRAGGELFF.

This clone has just a few counts. CDR3 sequence (DNA): TGCGCCAGCGCTTCAGGGGAGGGAAGAGGAGGCTACACCTTC. The encoded protein is CASASGEGRGGYTF. The rearrangement links TRBV5-1 to TRBJ1-2; D is perhaps TRBD1 (6 bases). The CDR3 spans 14 residues. V was clipped by 7 bases and J by 8 bases, with 21 bases between them. CDR1 SGHRS and CDR2 YFSETQ come from the germline V gene. The complete variable domain, with remaining parts taken from reference TRBV5-1 and TRBJ1-2, reads KAGVTQTPRYLIKTRGQQVTLSCSPISGHRSVSWYQQTPGQGLQFLFEYFSETQRNKGNFPGRFSGRQFSNSRSEMNVSTLELGDSALYLCASASGEGRGGYTFGSGTRLTVV.

The rearrangement uses TRBV7-6 and TRBJ2-1; 8 bases are a match to TRBD2. The J segment lost 4 bases and the V segment lost 5 bases, leaving 10 bases of the junction unmatched. The CDR3 has 16 amino acids. In germline, CDR1 is SGHVS, CDR2 FNYEAQ. The CDR3 spells CASSLSGATIYNEQFF. Written as DNA, the CDR3 is TGTGCCAGCAGCCTTAGCGGGGCGACGATATACAATGAGCAGTTCTTC.

This clone was picked up one time. J is TRBJ2-2 and V is TRBV27; no clear D. CDR3 length: 12 residues. The V and J ends lost 6 bases and 6 bases respectively, with 8 bases between them. Germline lookup yields CDR1 MNHEY and CDR2 SMNVEV (reference sequence). The CDR3 bases are TGTGCCAGCAGCCTACTGGCCGGGGAGCTGTTTTTT. Its protein is CASSLLAGELFF.

The genes are TRBV13 and TRBJ1-4; the D gene is possibly TRBD1 (6 bases). The CDR3 spans 14 residues. The V end was cut by 2 bases, the J end by 7 bases, with 11 bases between. Per the germline V gene, CDR1 is PRHDT and CDR2 is FYEKMQ (reference sequence). For the CDR3, the DNA is TGTGCCAGCAGCTTAAGGGGGGGGCCTGAAAAACTGTTTTTT. Its protein is CASSLRGGPEKLFF.

The rearrangement links TRBV7-9 to TRBJ1-5; D is unclear. This CDR3 has 14 amino acids. The V gene lost 4 bases and the J gene lost 3 bases, with 10 bases spanning the gap. Per germline, CDR1 SEHNR and CDR2 FQNEAQ (reference sequence). CDR3 sequence: CASSYLTDNQPQHF. CDR3 DNA sequence: TGTGCCAGCAGCTACCTTACAGACAATCAGCCCCAGCATTTT.

The DNA of the CDR3 is TGTGCCAGCAGCGTACCAGGGAATAGGGGTGAGCAGTTCTTC. Translating gives CASSVPGNRGEQFF. The rearrangement links TRBV9 to TRBJ2-1, with a tentative D call TRBD1 (5 bases). The length of the CDR3 is 14 residues. V was clipped by 1 base and J by 9 bases, with 14 bases between them. CDR1 SGDLS and CDR2 YYNGEE come from the germline V gene.

The count of this clone is one. V gene TRBV6-5 combines with J gene TRBJ2-5, with TRBD2 matching 9 bases. This CDR3 is 15 amino acids long. CDR1 is MNHEY, CDR2 SVGAGI, per germline. The V segment lost 7 bases and the J segment 5 bases; nucleotides outside the gene matches: 11. The CDR3, as DNA: TGTGCCAGCATGAGGTCTAGCGGGGTAAGGGAGACCCAGTACTTC. Its translation is CASMRSSGVRETQYF.

J is TRBJ2-2 and V is TRBV13; TRBD2 is a possible D gene (6 bases). CDR1 is PRHDT and CDR2 is FYEKMQ in the germline V gene (reference sequence). V was shortened by 1 base and J by 6 bases, with 15 bases between the two germline ends. This CDR3 has 16 residues. The CDR3 DNA reads TGTGCCAGCAGCTTAGCCGGGGGAAGCGTAGCCGGGGAGCTGTTTTTT. This codes for CASSLAGGSVAGELFF.

This clone was picked up a small number of times. The sample carries other DNA sequences with the same CDR3. This chain uses TRBV6-4 with TRBJ2-3; 12 positions agree with TRBD2. CDR3 length equals 15 residues. Germline V lookup: CDR1 MRHNA, CDR2 SNTAGT. After removal of 0 bases from V and 5 bases from J, the junction contained 0 bases not matched to a gene. For the CDR3, the DNA is TGTGCCAGCAGTGACTCGACTAGCGGGGGAGATACGCAGTATTTT. Translating it yields CASSDSTSGGDTQYF.

The chain combines TRBV5-1 with TRBJ1-1; D is possibly TRBD1 (6 bases). The CDR3 length is 13 residues. The germline V gene has CDR1 SGHRS and CDR2 YFSETQ. V lost 0 bases and J 8 bases, leaving 11 bases between the germline ends. CDR3 sequence: CASSLGGGQEAFF. For the CDR3, the DNA is TGCGCCAGCAGCTTGGGGGGCGGACAGGAAGCTTTCTTT.

A few counts support this clone. The chain joins TRBV11-1 to TRBJ2-7; possibly TRBD1 for D (7 bases). Trimming removed 3 bases from V and 3 bases from J, with 12 bases in between. CDR3 length: 14 residues. Germline V gene lookup returns CDR1 SGHAT and CDR2 FQDESV (reference sequence). CDR3 DNA sequence: TGTGCCAGCAGCTTCGGAGGGGGCGGCTACGAGCAGTACTTC. Its translation is CASSFGGGGYEQYF.

The genes are TRBV10-3 and TRBJ2-7; D is perhaps TRBD1 (5 bases). Deletions cut 2 bases from V and 3 bases from J, with 5 bases between. CDR1 and CDR2 (germline): ENHRY, SYGVKD. There are 12 residues in the CDR3. This CDR3 reads CAISEDSYEQYF. DNA of the CDR3: TGTGCCATCAGTGAGGACAGCTACGAGCAGTACTTC.

This sequence joins TRBV5-6 and TRBJ2-2; 7 bases are shared with TRBD1. The CDR3 has 14 residues. Germline CDR1 and CDR2: SGHDT and YYEEEE. The junction had 3 bases not matched to a gene; V was cut back by 0 bases and J by 7 bases. CDR3 protein: CASSLGQGVGELFF. CDR3 bases: TGTGCCAGCAGCTTGGGACAGGGCGTCGGGGAGCTGTTTTTT. Supplemented by reference TRBV5-6 and TRBJ2-2, the full variable domain reads DAGVTQSPTHLIKTRGQQVTLRCSPKSGHDTVSWYQQALGQGPQFIFQYYEEEERQRGNFPDRFSGHQFPNYSSELNVNALLLGDSALYLCASSLGQGVGELFFGEGSRLTVL.

J is TRBJ1-5 and V is TRBV6-1, with 9 bases matching TRBD1. This CDR3 has 15 residues. Trimming at V came to 2 bases and at J to 6 bases, leaving 5 bases not matched to a gene. Germline CDR1 reads MNHNS; CDR2 reads SASEGT. CDR3 bases: TGTGCCAGCAGTGAATCCGGGACAGGGAGTCAGCCCCAGCATTTT. Protein: CASSESGTGSQPQHF.

CDR3 sequence (DNA): TGTGCCACCAGCAGAGATGCCGGGGGGGGCCAATCCTACAATGAGCAGTTCTTC. This codes for CATSRDAGGGQSYNEQFF. The V and J genes are TRBV15 and TRBJ2-1; TRBD2 matches 8 bases. The CDR3 has 18 amino acids. With 0 bases clipped from V and 1 base from J, the junction kept 8 bases outside the gene matches. The germline V gene has CDR1 LNHNV and CDR2 YYDKDF (reference sequence).

V and J are TRBV6-5 and TRBJ1-2; no clear D. CDR1 is MNHEY, CDR2 SVGAGI, per germline. CDR3 size: 14 residues. V lost 2 bases and J 6 bases, leaving 13 bases between the germline ends. The CDR3 region is CASSYGLTRDGYTF. The CDR3 nucleotides read TGTGCCAGCAGTTACGGACTCACAAGGGATGGCTACACCTTC.

In its sample, this clone was seen a few times. CDR3 nucleotide sequence: TGTGCCAGCACCGGGACAGGGCTCTCCTACGAGCAGTACTTC. Translated, it gives CASTGTGLSYEQYF. The rearrangement joins TRBV2 to TRBJ2-7; 9 bases line up with TRBD1. The V and J ends lost 7 bases and 0 bases, in that order; junction bases with no gene match: 4. Germline V lookup: CDR1 SNHLY, CDR2 FYNNEI. The CDR3 sequence is 14 residues long.

The chain uses TRBV10-3 and TRBJ2-3; D unresolved. V lost 1 base and J 2 bases, leaving 7 bases between the germline ends. Germline CDR1 and CDR2: ENHRY and SYGVKD. There are 14 residues in the CDR3. The CDR3 DNA sequence: TGTGCCATCAGTGAGTTAGATGACACAGATACGCAGTATTTT. This encodes CAISELDDTDTQYF.

The chain uses TRBV9 and TRBJ2-5, with TRBD1 matching 7 bases. V was pared by 2 bases and J by 1 base, with 2 bases of the junction left unmatched. Germline CDR1 SGDLS, CDR2 YYNGEE. CDR3 size: 14 residues. The CDR3 bases are TGTGCCAGCAGCGTCTCAGGGGGCCAAGAGACCCAGTACTTC. Protein product: CASSVSGGQETQYF.

This sequence joins TRBV5-5 and TRBJ2-5; TRBD1 aligns across 8 bases. CDR1 and CDR2 from the germline V gene are SGHKS and YYEKEE (reference sequence). This CDR3 is 17 amino acids long. The V segment lost 2 bases and the J segment 1 base; nucleotides outside the gene matches: 10. CDR3 DNA sequence: TGTGCCAGCAGCTTACCGACAGGGGTGACGGGCCAAGAGACCCAGTACTTC. Its translation is CASSLPTGVTGQETQYF.

The chain is built from TRBV9 and TRBJ1-4; TRBD1 agrees at 8 bases. CDR1 and CDR2 (germline): SGDLS, YYNGEE. With V trimmed by 4 bases and J by 6 bases, 17 bases remained unmatched. This CDR3 has 18 residues. The CDR3, as DNA: TGTGCCAGCAGCCCCCGGACAGGGTCCCCCCACAGTTATGAAAAACTGTTTTTT. Protein sequence: CASSPRTGSPHSYEKLFF.

The chain combines TRBV7-8 with TRBJ1-6; 8 nucleotides agree with TRBD1. CDR3 length: 14 amino acids. Per the germline V gene, CDR1 is SGHVS and CDR2 is FQNEAQ. The junction had 6 bases not matched to a gene; V was cut back by 5 bases and J by 9 bases. The CDR3 is CASSPTGGGSPLHF. Here the CDR3 DNA reads TGTGCCAGCAGCCCAACAGGGGGAGGTTCACCCCTCCACTTT.

The V and J genes are TRBV27 and TRBJ2-7, with D maybe TRBD2 (5 bases). The length of the CDR3 is 12 residues. V was clipped by 6 bases and J by 1 base, with 7 bases between them. The germline V gene has CDR1 MNHEY and CDR2 SMNVEV (reference sequence). CDR3 amino acids: CASSGDSYEQYF. The CDR3, as DNA: TGTGCCAGCAGCGGGGATTCCTACGAGCAGTACTTC.